One T cell receptor beta chain is described in this entry. Its specificity is not known. Germline CDR1 SEHNR, CDR2 FQNEAQ (reference sequence). The CDR3 spans 15 residues. The V and J ends lost 5 bases and 3 bases, in that order; junction bases with no gene match: 9. The data were taken from a study of beta chain features in type 1 diabetes. The study's findings and limits: Compared with healthy donors, patients appeared to share more similar naive, central memory and regulatory TCRB repertoires.

The sequenced template was cDNA made from the entire isolated RNA. Sequenced by immunoSEQ multiplex PCR; TCRdb stores in-frame clones only, minus some. The sample shows hundreds of thousands of clones, 13% to 15% of them seen only once. The sample consisted of naive CD4+ T cells from blood. The sequence was obtained from a woman aged 40 to 49 in good health. V usage is TRBV7-9 and J usage is TRBJ1-2; TRBD1 matches at 7 bases. CDR3 loop: CASSDGRGHDYGYTF. The DNA of the CDR3 is TGTGCCAGCAGCGATGGAAGGGGGCATGACTATGGCTACACCTTC.